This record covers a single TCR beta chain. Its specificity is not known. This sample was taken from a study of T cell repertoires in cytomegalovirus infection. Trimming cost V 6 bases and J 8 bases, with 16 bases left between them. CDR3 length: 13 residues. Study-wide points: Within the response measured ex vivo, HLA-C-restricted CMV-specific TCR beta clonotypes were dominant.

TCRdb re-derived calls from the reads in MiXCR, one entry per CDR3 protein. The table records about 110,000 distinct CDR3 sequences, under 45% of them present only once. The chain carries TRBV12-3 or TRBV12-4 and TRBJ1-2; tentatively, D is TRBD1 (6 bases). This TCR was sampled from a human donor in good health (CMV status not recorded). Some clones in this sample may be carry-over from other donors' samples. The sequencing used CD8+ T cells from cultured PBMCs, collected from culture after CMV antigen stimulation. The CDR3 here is CASSPGHQNGYTF. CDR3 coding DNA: TGTGCCAGCAGCCCGGGACACCAAAACGGCTACACCTTC.